These 18 T cell receptor beta chains were all obtained from the same sample, sequenced in a study of cytomegalovirus exposure and HLA in healthy donors. 60 Vbeta and 13 Jbeta primers were used in PCR. Clones were sequenced by immunoSEQ multiplex PCR, and TCRdb holds only the in-frame ones, with some missing. Of approximately 170,000 clones detected, roughly 80% appear once; the ten largest clones hold 0.77%. Sequenced input: PBMCs. The receptors were gathered from a woman aged 18-29 years in good health and CMV-seronegative.

This clone was seen a few times. The chain couples TRBV6-5 to TRBJ2-1; no firm D call. CDR1 and CDR2 from the germline V gene are MNHEY and SVGAGI. CDR3 length: 15 amino acids. Deletions cut 6 bases from V and 3 bases from J, with 15 bases between. The CDR3 DNA sequence: TGTGCCAGCAGGGCAAAGTTGTCCATCTACAATGAGCAGTTCTTC. It specifies CASRAKLSIYNEQFF.

This sequence joins TRBV7-2 and TRBJ2-7; unclear D gene. The CDR3 length is 13 residues. The germline V gene encodes CDR1 SGHTA and CDR2 FQGNSA. Trimming pared 5 bases from V and 3 bases from J, leaving 11 bases between. The CDR3 coding sequence is TGTGCCAGCAGCCAGGATCCTCTCTACGAGCAGTACTTC. Its translation is CASSQDPLYEQYF.

Details on this clone: Distinct nucleotide sequences in the sample also encode this CDR3. DNA for the CDR3: TGTGCCAGCAGCCAAGGACTAGCGGGAGAGACCCAGTACTTC. Protein: CASSQGLAGETQYF. The chain joins TRBV14 to TRBJ2-5; 10 nucleotides agree with TRBD2. This CDR3 comprises 14 residues. Germline lookup yields CDR1 SGHDN and CDR2 FVKESK. Unmatched junction bases numbered 0, after V lost 1 base and J lost 4 bases. The whole variable domain, filled in from reference TRBV14 and TRBJ2-5, reads EAGVTQFPSHSVIEKGQTVTLRCDPISGHDNLYWYRRVMGKEIKFLLHFVKESKQDESGMPNNRFLAERTGGTYSTLKVQPAELEDSGVYFCASSQGLAGETQYFGPGTRLLVL.

The chain employs TRBV5-1 and TRBJ1-4; D is uncertain. Deletions cut 0 bases from V and 5 bases from J, with 8 bases between. This CDR3 spans 14 amino acids. The germline V gene encodes CDR1 SGHRS and CDR2 YFSETQ. The CDR3 nucleotides are TGCGCCAGCAGCTTGGGGGGAGGGAATGAAAAACTGTTTTTT. It is translated as CASSLGGGNEKLFF. Combining the CDR3 with reference TRBV5-1 and TRBJ1-4 gives the whole variable domain KAGVTQTPRYLIKTRGQQVTLSCSPISGHRSVSWYQQTPGQGLQFLFEYFSETQRNKGNFPGRFSGRQFSNSRSEMNVSTLELGDSALYLCASSLGGGNEKLFFGSGTQLSVL.

As for this clone: Germline is not matched at one junction end, which may reflect a read error. The gene calls are TRBV7-9 and TRBJ1-4; no reliable D call. The CDR3 covers 12 residues. Germline-derived CDR1 and CDR2 are SEHNR and FQNEAQ (reference sequence). The CDR3 DNA reads as TGTTCCAGCAGCTCGGTAAATGAAAAACTGTTTTTT. Translation gives CSSSSVNEKLFF.

The V gene is TRBV4-1, the J gene TRBJ2-2; 7 bases map to TRBD2. The CDR3 has 15 residues. The trim removed 7 bases at V and 8 bases at J, leaving 13 bases unmatched. Per the germline V gene, CDR1 is MGHRA and CDR2 is YSYEKL. This chain's CDR3 is CASNPGTTYLGELFF. The DNA of the CDR3 is TGCGCCAGCAACCCCGGGACTACCTATCTGGGGGAGCTGTTTTTT.

Concerning this clone itself: At the DNA level, this CDR3 is encoded by other sequences in the same sample as well. V gene TRBV5-1 combines with J gene TRBJ1-2; a weak D match, TRBD1 (6 bases). The CDR3 sequence is 13 residues long. Germline V gives CDR1 SGHRS, CDR2 YFSETQ. V lost 4 bases to trimming and J lost 1 base, with 8 bases between them. This CDR3 reads CASSPDSNYGYTF. CDR3 sequence (DNA): TGCGCCAGCAGCCCGGACAGTAACTATGGCTACACCTTC. Filled out from reference TRBV5-1 and TRBJ1-2, the complete variable domain reads KAGVTQTPRYLIKTRGQQVTLSCSPISGHRSVSWYQQTPGQGLQFLFEYFSETQRNKGNFPGRFSGRQFSNSRSEMNVSTLELGDSALYLCASSPDSNYGYTFGSGTRLTVV.

This clone was seen a handful of times. The chain links TRBV5-1 to TRBJ1-2; 10 positions match TRBD1. In germline, CDR1 is SGHRS, CDR2 YFSETQ. V lost 4 bases, J lost 4 bases, and 7 bases stayed unmatched. The CDR3 runs 15 residues. The CDR3 is CASSRGQGDVYGYTF. The CDR3, as DNA: TGCGCCAGCAGCAGAGGACAGGGGGATGTCTATGGCTACACCTTC.

The rearrangement joins TRBV14 to TRBJ1-2, with D possibly matching TRBD1 (6 bases). The germline CDR1 and CDR2 sequences are SGHDN and FVKESK. V dropped 4 bases and J dropped 4 bases, with 10 bases sitting between them. The CDR3 length is 13 residues. In DNA form, the CDR3 reads TGTGCCAGCAGCCCTAGGGACATCTATGGCTACACCTTC. Its protein product is CASSPRDIYGYTF.

The gene calls are TRBV4-1 and TRBJ1-1; a weak D match, TRBD1 (5 bases). The CDR3 has 12 amino acids. V was cut by 1 base and J by 7 bases, with 7 bases left in between. Germline values: CDR1 MGHRA, CDR2 YSYEKL. In DNA, the CDR3 is TGCGCCAGCAGCCAAGGGACATTTGAAGCTTTCTTT. Its translation: CASSQGTFEAFF.

The CDR3 here is CASLEGNTEAFF. CDR3 nucleotide sequence: TGTGCCAGCCTCGAGGGGAACACTGAAGCTTTCTTT. The V and J genes are TRBV28 and TRBJ1-1, with D uncertain. The germline V and J ends were trimmed by 8 bases and 1 base, with 8 bases remaining between them. CDR1 is MDHEN, CDR2 SYDVKM, per germline. The CDR3 totals 12 residues.

Concerning this clone itself: Relative to the germline gene, one junction end is altered; a read error may explain this. The gene calls are TRBV4-2 and TRBJ2-2, with D perhaps TRBD1 (5 bases). Per the germline V gene, CDR1 is LGHNA and CDR2 is YNFKEQ. The CDR3 is made up of 14 amino acids. This CDR3 is CAGSQDQGMGELFF. CDR3 in DNA: TGTGCCGGCAGCCAAGATCAGGGCATGGGGGAGCTGTTTTTT.

CDR3 sequence (DNA): TGTGCCAGTAGTATAGGGGGCCAGCGCTACGAGCAGTACTTC. It translates to CASSIGGQRYEQYF. The chain carries TRBV19 and TRBJ2-5; D perhaps matches TRBD1 (5 bases). The J call is uncertain, as TRBJ2-7 better fits the DNA end. The germline V gene encodes CDR1 LNHDA and CDR2 SQIVND (reference sequence). CDR3 length: 14 residues.

This rearrangement joins TRBV4-1 to TRBJ2-1; 12 nucleotides align to TRBD1. This CDR3 contains 18 residues. J was trimmed by 4 bases and V by 1 base; bases with no gene match: 8. Germline V gene sequence: CDR1 MGHRA, CDR2 YSYEKL. The CDR3 coding sequence is TGCGCCAGCAGCCAAGGCCGGGACAGGGGGCTTTCTTACAATGAGCAGTTCTTC. Its translation: CASSQGRDRGLSYNEQFF.

The gene calls are TRBV10-3 and TRBJ1-3; 7 bases line up with TRBD1. In germline, CDR1 is ENHRY, CDR2 SYGVKD. V shed 4 bases and J 1 base; nucleotides not matched to a gene: 4. This CDR3 has 15 amino acids. CDR3: CAISGQGPSGNTIYF. As DNA, the CDR3 is TGTGCCATCAGTGGACAGGGCCCTTCTGGAAACACCATATATTTT.

This clone showed up just a few times. The chain recombines TRBV28 with TRBJ2-3; 7 bases are a match to TRBD2. This CDR3 comprises 14 residues. V shed 7 bases, J shed 2 bases, and the junction held 6 bases outside the gene matches. The germline V gene has CDR1 MDHEN and CDR2 SYDVKM. The CDR3 reads CASNQRDFTDTQYF. The CDR3 DNA is TGTGCCAGCAACCAGCGGGATTTCACAGATACGCAGTATTTT.

For this clone: Sequence at one end of the junction differs from germline and may be a read error. DNA for the CDR3: TGTTCCAGCAGCTTAGGGGGACAGGGGGCCTATGGCTACACCTTC. Encoded protein: CSSSLGGQGAYGYTF. This chain connects TRBV7-9 to TRBJ1-2, with 12 bases aligning to TRBD1. Germline CDR1 SEHNR, CDR2 FQNEAQ (reference sequence). The CDR3 spans 15 residues.

The V call is TRBV19, the J call TRBJ1-5, with D uncertain. This CDR3 spans 15 amino acids. Looked up from germline, CDR1 is LNHDA and CDR2 is SQIVND (reference sequence). The V gene lost 5 bases and the J gene lost 2 bases, with 13 bases spanning the gap. CDR3 in amino acids: CASSGGGPGNQPQHF. The CDR3, as DNA: TGTGCCAGTAGTGGAGGTGGGCCTGGCAATCAGCCCCAGCATTTT.